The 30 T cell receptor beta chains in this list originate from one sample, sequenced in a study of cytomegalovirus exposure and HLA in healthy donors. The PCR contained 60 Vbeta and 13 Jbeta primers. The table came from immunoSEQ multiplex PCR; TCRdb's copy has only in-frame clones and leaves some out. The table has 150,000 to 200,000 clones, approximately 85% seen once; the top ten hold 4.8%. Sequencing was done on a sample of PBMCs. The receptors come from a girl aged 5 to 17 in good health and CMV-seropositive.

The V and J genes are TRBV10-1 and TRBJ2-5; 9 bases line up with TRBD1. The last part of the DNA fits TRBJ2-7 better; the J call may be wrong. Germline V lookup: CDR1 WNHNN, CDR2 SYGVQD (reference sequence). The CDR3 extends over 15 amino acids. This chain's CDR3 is CASSERGQGSYEQYF. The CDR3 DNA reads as TGCGCCAGCAGTGAGAGGGGACAGGGAAGCTACGAGCAGTACTTC.

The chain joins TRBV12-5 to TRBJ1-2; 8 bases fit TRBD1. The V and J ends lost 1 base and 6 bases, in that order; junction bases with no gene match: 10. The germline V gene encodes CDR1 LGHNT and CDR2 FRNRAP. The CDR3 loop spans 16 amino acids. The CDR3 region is CASGLDQGAPADGYTF. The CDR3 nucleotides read TGTGCTAGTGGTTTGGATCAGGGGGCGCCTGCTGATGGCTACACCTTC.

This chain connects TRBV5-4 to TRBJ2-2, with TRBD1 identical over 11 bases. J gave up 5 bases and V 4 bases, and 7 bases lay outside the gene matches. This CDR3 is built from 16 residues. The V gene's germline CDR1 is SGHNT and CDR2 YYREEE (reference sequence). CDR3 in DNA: TGTGCCAGCAGCCATGGACAGGGGGCGCGAACCGGGGAGCTGTTTTTT. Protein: CASSHGQGARTGELFF.

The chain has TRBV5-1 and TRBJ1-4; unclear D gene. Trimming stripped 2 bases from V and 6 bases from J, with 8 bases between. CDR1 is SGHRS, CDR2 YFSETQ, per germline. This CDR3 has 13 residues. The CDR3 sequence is CASSLRSDEKLFF. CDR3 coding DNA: TGCGCCAGCAGCTTACGATCAGATGAAAAACTGTTTTTT.

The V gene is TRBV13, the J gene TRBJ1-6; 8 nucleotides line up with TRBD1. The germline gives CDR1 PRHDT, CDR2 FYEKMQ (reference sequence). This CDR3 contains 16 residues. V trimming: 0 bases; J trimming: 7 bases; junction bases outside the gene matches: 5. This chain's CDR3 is CASSLGRYRGNSPLHF. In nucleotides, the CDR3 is TGTGCCAGCAGCTTAGGCCGTTACAGGGGGAATTCACCCCTCCACTTT.

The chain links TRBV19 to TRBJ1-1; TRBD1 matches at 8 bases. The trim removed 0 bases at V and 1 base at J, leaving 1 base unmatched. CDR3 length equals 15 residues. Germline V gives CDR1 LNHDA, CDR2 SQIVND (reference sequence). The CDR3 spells CASSIDGQGNTEAFF. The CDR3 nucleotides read TGTGCCAGTAGTATAGATGGACAGGGGAACACTGAAGCTTTCTTT.

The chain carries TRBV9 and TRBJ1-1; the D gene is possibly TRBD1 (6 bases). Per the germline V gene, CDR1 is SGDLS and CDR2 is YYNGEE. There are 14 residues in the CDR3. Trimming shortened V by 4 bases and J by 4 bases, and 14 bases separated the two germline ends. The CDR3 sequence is CASSREGGGTEAFF. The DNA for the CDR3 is TGTGCCAGCAGCCGCGAGGGGGGGGGCACTGAAGCTTTCTTT.

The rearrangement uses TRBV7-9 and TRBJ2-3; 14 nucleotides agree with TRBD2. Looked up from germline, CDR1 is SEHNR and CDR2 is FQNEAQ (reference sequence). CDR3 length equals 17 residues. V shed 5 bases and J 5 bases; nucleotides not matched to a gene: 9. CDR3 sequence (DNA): TGTGCCAGCAGCGTTGGACTAGCGGGGGGCCCGAAAGATACGCAGTATTTT. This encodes CASSVGLAGGPKDTQYF. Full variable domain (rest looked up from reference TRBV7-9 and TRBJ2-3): DTGVSQNPRHKITKRGQNVTFRCDPISEHNRLYWYRQTLGQGPEFLTYFQNEAQLEKSRLLSDRFSAERPKGSFSTLEIQRTEQGDSAMYLCASSVGLAGGPKDTQYFGPGTRLTVL.

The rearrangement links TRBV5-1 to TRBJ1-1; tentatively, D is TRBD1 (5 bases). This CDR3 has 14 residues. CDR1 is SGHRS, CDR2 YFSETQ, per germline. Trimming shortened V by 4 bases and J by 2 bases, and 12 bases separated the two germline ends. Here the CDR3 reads CASSQTTVNTEAFF. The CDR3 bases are TGCGCCAGCAGCCAGACGACAGTTAACACTGAAGCTTTCTTT.

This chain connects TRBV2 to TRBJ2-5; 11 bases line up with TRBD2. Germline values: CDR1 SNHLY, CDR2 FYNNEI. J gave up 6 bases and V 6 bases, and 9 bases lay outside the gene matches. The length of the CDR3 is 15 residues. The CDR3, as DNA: TGTGCCAGCAGGGTAGCGGGGGGGAGGTGGCAGACCCAGTACTTC. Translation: CASRVAGGRWQTQYF.

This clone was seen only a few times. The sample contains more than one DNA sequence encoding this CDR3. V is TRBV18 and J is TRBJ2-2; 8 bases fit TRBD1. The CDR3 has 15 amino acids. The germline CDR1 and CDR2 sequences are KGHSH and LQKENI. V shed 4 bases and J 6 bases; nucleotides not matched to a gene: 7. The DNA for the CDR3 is TGTGCCAGCTCACTCCGGACAGGGAAGGCCGGGGAGCTGTTTTTT. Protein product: CASSLRTGKAGELFF.

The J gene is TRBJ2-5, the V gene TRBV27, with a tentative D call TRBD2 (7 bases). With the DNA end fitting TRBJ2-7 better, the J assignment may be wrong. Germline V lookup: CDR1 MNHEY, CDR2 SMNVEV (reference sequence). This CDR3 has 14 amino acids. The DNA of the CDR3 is TGTGCCAGCAGTTGGGGGGGGGCCTCCTACGAGCAGTACTTC. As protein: CASSWGGASYEQYF.

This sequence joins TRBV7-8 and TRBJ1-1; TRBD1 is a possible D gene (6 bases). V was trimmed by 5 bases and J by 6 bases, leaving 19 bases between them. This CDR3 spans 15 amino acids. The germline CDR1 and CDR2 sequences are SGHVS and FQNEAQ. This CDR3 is CASSHGQWPSPEAFF. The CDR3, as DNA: TGTGCCAGCAGCCATGGACAGTGGCCCAGCCCTGAAGCTTTCTTT.

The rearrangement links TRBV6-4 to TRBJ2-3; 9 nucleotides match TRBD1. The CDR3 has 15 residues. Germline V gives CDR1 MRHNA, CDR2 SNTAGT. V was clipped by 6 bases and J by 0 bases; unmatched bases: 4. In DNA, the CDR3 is TGTGCCAGCAGGCCACAGGGGGCTAGCACAGATACGCAGTATTTT. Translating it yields CASRPQGASTDTQYF.

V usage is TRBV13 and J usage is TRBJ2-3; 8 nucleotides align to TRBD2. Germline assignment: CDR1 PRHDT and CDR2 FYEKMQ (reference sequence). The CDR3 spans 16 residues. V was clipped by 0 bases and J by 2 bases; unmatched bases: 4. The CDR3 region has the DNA TGTGCCAGCAGCTTAGGGTCTAGCGGGCCCACAGATACGCAGTATTTT. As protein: CASSLGSSGPTDTQYF.

CDR3 in DNA: TGTGCCAGCAGTGCCCGACAGGGGACGAACACTGAAGCTTTCTTT. This gives the protein CASSARQGTNTEAFF. This sequence joins TRBV6-1 and TRBJ1-1, with 8 bases identical to TRBD1. CDR3 length: 15 amino acids. Germline V CDR1 and CDR2: MNHNS, SASEGT. With V trimmed by 4 bases and J by 1 base, 5 bases remained unmatched.

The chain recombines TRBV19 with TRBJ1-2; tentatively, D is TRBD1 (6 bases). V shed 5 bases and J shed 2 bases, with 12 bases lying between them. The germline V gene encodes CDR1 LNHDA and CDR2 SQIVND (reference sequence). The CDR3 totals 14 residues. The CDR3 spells CASSPRTENYGYTF. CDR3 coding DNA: TGTGCCAGTAGTCCTCGGACAGAAAACTATGGCTACACCTTC.

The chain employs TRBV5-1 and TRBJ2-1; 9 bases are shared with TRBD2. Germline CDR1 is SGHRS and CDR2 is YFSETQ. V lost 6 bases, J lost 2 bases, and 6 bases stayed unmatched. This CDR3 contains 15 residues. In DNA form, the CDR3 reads TGCGCCAGCATGCGACTAGCGGAGACCTACAATGAGCAGTTCTTC. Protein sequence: CASMRLAETYNEQFF.

The CDR3 region has the DNA TGTGCCAGCAGCGACACCGTGGGGGGCACTGAAGCTTTCTTT. This gives the protein CASSDTVGGTEAFF. The rearrangement links TRBV7-9 to TRBJ1-1; D possibly corresponds to TRBD1 (5 bases). The CDR3 totals 14 residues. Trimming took off 5 bases at V and 4 bases at J, with 14 bases between the two ends. Germline V CDR1 and CDR2: SEHNR, FQNEAQ (reference sequence).

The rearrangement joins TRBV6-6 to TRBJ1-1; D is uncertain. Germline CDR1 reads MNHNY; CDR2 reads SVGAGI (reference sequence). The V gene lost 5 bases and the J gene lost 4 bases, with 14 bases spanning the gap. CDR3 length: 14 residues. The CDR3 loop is CASSPPGFRTEAFF. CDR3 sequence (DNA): TGTGCCAGCAGTCCCCCGGGTTTTCGCACTGAAGCTTTCTTT.

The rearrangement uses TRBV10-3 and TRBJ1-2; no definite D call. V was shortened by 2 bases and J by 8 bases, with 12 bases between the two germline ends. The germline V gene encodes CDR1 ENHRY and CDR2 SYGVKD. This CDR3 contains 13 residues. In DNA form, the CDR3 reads TGTGCCATCAGTGAGACCACAGCGGGGGGCTACACCTTC. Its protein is CAISETTAGGYTF.

In DNA, the CDR3 is TGTGCCAGCAGCGCCGGTCTTTTCGACGAGCAGTACTTC. It specifies CASSAGLFDEQYF. J is TRBJ2-7 and V is TRBV7-9; D is unclear. V lost 5 bases to trimming and J lost 5 bases, with 13 bases between them. This CDR3 contains 13 residues. Germline assignment: CDR1 SEHNR and CDR2 FQNEAQ (reference sequence).

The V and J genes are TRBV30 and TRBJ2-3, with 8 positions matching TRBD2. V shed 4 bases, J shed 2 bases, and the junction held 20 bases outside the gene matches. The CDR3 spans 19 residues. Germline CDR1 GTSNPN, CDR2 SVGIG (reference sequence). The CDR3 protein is CAWNLKGRGASSLTDTQYF. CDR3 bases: TGTGCCTGGAACCTAAAGGGGCGGGGGGCATCCTCCCTCACAGATACGCAGTATTTT. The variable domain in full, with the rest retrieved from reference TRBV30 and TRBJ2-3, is SQTIHQWPATLVQPVGSPLSLECTVEGTSNPNLYWYRQAAGRGLQLLFYSVGIGQISSEVPQNLSASRPQDRQFILSSKKLLLSDSGFYLCAWNLKGRGASSLTDTQYFGPGTRLTVL.

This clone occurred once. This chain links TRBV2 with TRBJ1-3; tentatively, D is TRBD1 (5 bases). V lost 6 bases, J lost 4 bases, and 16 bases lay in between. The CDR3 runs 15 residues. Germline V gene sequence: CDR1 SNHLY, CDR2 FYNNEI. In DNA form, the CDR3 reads TGTGCCAGCAGGGAGGGACGGGGGAGCGGAAACACCATATATTTT. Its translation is CASREGRGSGNTIYF.

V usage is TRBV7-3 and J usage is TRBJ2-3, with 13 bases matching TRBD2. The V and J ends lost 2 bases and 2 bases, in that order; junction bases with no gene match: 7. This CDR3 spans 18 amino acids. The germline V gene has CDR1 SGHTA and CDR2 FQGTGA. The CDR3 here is CASSLYGTSGVFTDTQYF. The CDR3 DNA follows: TGTGCCAGCAGCTTATACGGGACTAGCGGGGTATTCACAGATACGCAGTATTTT.

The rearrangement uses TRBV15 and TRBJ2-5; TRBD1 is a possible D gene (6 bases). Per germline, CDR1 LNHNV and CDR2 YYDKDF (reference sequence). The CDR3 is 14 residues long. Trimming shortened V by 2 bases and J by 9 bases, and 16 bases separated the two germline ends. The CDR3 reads CATSRPGTPRAQYF. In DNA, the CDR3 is TGTGCCACCAGCAGACCCGGGACACCGAGGGCCCAGTACTTC. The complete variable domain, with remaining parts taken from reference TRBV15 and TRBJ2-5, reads DAMVIQNPRYQVTQFGKPVTLSCSQTLNHNVMYWYQQKSSQAPKLLFHYYDKDFNNEADTPDNFQSRRPNTSFCFLDIRSPGLGDTAMYLCATSRPGTPRAQYFGPGTRLLVL.

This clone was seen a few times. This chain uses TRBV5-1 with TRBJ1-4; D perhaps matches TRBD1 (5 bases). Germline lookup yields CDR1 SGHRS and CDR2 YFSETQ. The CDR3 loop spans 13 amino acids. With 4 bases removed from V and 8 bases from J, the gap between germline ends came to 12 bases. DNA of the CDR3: TGCGCCAGCAGCACAAAACAGGACGAAAAACTGTTTTTT. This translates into CASSTKQDEKLFF.

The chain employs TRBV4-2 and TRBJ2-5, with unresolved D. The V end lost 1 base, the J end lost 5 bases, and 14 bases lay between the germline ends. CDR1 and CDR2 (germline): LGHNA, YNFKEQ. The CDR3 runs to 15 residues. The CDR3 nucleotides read TGTGCCAGCAGCCAAGGGAGTAGTATAATTGAGACCCAGTACTTC. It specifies CASSQGSSIIETQYF.

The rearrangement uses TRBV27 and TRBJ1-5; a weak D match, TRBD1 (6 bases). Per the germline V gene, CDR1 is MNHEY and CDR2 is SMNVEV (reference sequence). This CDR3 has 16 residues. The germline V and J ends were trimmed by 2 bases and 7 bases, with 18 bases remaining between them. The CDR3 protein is CASSLHAVRGGQPQHF. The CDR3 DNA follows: TGTGCCAGCAGTTTACATGCGGTCAGGGGTGGACAGCCCCAGCATTTT.

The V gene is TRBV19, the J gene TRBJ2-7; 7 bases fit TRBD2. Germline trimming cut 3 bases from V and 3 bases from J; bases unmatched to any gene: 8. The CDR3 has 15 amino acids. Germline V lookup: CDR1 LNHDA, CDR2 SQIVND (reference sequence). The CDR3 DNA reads TGTGCCAGTAGTATGGTCCCGGGGGAGGGCTACGAGCAGTACTTC. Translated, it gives CASSMVPGEGYEQYF.